This entry features one TCR beta chain sequence. Its antigen remains unknown. This record comes from a study of cytomegalovirus exposure and HLA in healthy donors. The overall study: T cells numbering some 170 million yielded 95 million to 140 million unique TCR beta sequences in an earlier analysis. Study observations and caveats: A further, later analysis showed that HLA-associated TCR beta chains (compared with equally common others) were more clonally expanded. Reportedly, a later analysis found an Asian-associated ancestry cluster had fewer N-insertions than the roughly 630-donor mean.

Amplification used 60 Vbeta primers and 13 Jbeta primers. Sequencing used immunoSEQ multiplex PCR; TCRdb keeps in-frame clones, though not all of them. The sample yields around 300,000 clones, roughly 70% seen once. The CDR3 has 13 amino acids. V was trimmed by 10 bases and J by 8 bases, leaving 20 bases between them. Germline V lookup: CDR1 MNHNS, CDR2 SASEGT. This chain connects TRBV6-1 to TRBJ1-2; TRBD1 might be the D (6 bases). Specimen: PBMCs. This receptor was taken from a female donor in good health and CMV-seronegative. Here the CDR3 DNA reads TGTGCCATGCGGAGGAAGGGGGAAGTCGGCTACACCTTC. Encoded protein: CAMRRKGEVGYTF.